What follows describes a single T cell receptor beta chain. Antigen: not known. Sequence at one end of the junction differs from germline and may be a read error. The data belong to a study of glioma-infiltrating T cells. The iRepertoire nested amplicon-rescue multiplex PCR amplified TCR alpha and beta CDR3s from RNA. One-step reverse transcription and amplification started from approximately 100-400 ng of tissue mRNA or PBMC total RNA. TCRdb reanalysed the multiplex PCR reads using MiXCR and keeps one entry per CDR3 protein. The data contain around 44,000 distinct CDR3 sequences, about a fifth of them seen just once; the ten biggest clones take up 6% to 7%. The study's findings and limits: Gliomas, especially low-grade, showed above-expected tissue-blood divergence; non-neoplastic patients showed below. CDR3 overlap between tissue and blood was very small.

This CDR3 comprises 14 residues. The germline CDR1 and CDR2 sequences are MNHEY and SMNVEV (reference sequence). The sequenced sample consisted of glioma tissue, nonneoplastic brain tissue, or PBMCs (not recorded which). V and J are TRBV27 and TRBJ1-6; maybe TRBD1 (6 bases). This clonotype originated in a human donor with low-grade glioma or glioblastoma, undergoing nonglioma brain surgery, or in good health (not recorded which). The CDR3: CAGSPRGAHSPLYF. CDR3 DNA: TGTGCCGGCAGTCCCCGGGGGGCGCATTCACCCCTTTACTTT.